The next 17 T cell receptor beta chains were all read from a single sample in a study of cytomegalovirus exposure and HLA in healthy donors. In the PCR, 60 Vbeta and 13 Jbeta primers were used. Repertoires were generated with immunoSEQ multiplex PCR, while TCRdb's copy carries only in-frame clones and drops some. The sample lists some 150,000 clones, approximately 78% seen once, with around 3% in the top ten. The sample taken for sequencing was PBMCs. The receptors shown here come from a man in his forties or fifties in good health and CMV-seropositive.

The chain uses TRBV6-1 and TRBJ2-2; D gene ambiguous. Trimming removed 11 bases at V and 0 bases at J, with 13 bases between. The CDR3 length is 14 residues. CDR1 is MNHNS, CDR2 SASEGT, per germline. The chain's CDR3 is CASSIEANTGELFF. CDR3 sequence (DNA): TGTGCCTCCTCTATTGAGGCGAACACCGGGGAGCTGTTTTTT.

The chain recombines TRBV20-1 with TRBJ1-1, with a possible D match to TRBD1 (5 bases). The germline V and J ends were trimmed by 3 bases and 11 bases, with 13 bases remaining between them. This CDR3 comprises 11 residues. Germline CDR1 DFQATT, CDR2 SNEGSKA (reference sequence). The CDR3 coding sequence is TGCAGTGCTAGGGGGGGACGGGAGGCTTTCTTT. Its protein is CSARGGREAFF.

The chain recombines TRBV7-8 with TRBJ1-5; D is uncertain. The CDR3 contains 13 residues. Germline CDR1 is SGHVS and CDR2 is FQNEAQ. Trimming took 2 bases from V and 7 from J, leaving 9 bases between them. CDR3 protein: CASSLFSKQPQHF. CDR3 DNA: TGTGCCAGCAGCTTATTCTCTAAACAGCCCCAGCATTTT.

This chain joins TRBV27 and TRBJ1-6, with D perhaps TRBD1 (6 bases). Trimming left V 8 bases short and J 7 bases short, with 18 bases between. Germline loops: CDR1 MNHEY, CDR2 SMNVEV (reference sequence). This CDR3 has 15 residues. This chain's CDR3 is CASSSLGHRNSPLHF. DNA of the CDR3: TGTGCCAGCTCTTCGTTGGGACACAGGAATTCACCCCTCCACTTT.

The chain uses TRBV9 and TRBJ1-4, with TRBD1 as a possible D gene (5 bases). CDR3 length: 15 residues. V gave up 1 base and J gave up 5 bases, with 12 bases separating them. Germline values: CDR1 SGDLS, CDR2 YYNGEE. CDR3 in amino acids: CASSVRGLTNEKLFF. As DNA, the CDR3 is TGTGCCAGCAGCGTAAGGGGACTCACCAATGAAAAACTGTTTTTT. The entire variable domain, with the rest obtained from reference TRBV9 and TRBJ1-4, is as follows: DSGVTQTPKHLITATGQRVTLRCSPRSGDLSVYWYQQSLDQGLQFLIQYYNGEERAKGNILERFSAQQFPDLHSELNLSSLELGDSALYFCASSVRGLTNEKLFFGSGTQLSVL.

The chain joins TRBV2 to TRBJ1-3; D gene ambiguous. Trimming removed 1 base at V and 0 bases at J, with 7 bases between. CDR1 is SNHLY and CDR2 is FYNNEI in the germline V gene. This CDR3 comprises 15 residues. This chain's CDR3 is CASSEGRISGNTIYF. In DNA, the CDR3 is TGTGCCAGCAGTGAAGGCAGGATCTCTGGAAACACCATATATTTT.

As for this clone: At one boundary the junction diverges from the germline segment, which might be a read error. The gene calls are TRBV4-2 and TRBJ2-7; no firm D call. CDR3 size: 13 residues. The germline gives CDR1 LGHNA, CDR2 YNFKEQ. In nucleotides, the CDR3 is TGTGCCGGCAGCCAAGATCTCGCCTACGAGCAGTACTTC. Translation gives CAGSQDLAYEQYF.

The chain uses TRBV5-5 and TRBJ2-7; 10 positions match TRBD1. Unmatched junction bases numbered 9, after V lost 4 bases and J lost 2 bases. Germline V gives CDR1 SGHKS, CDR2 YYEKEE (reference sequence). The CDR3 has 16 amino acids. This chain's CDR3 is CASSPAPGQGTYEQYF. Here the CDR3 DNA reads TGTGCCAGCAGCCCAGCACCGGGACAGGGGACCTACGAGCAGTACTTC.

The chain employs TRBV7-3 and TRBJ1-2, with TRBD1 matching 11 bases. The V gene end was trimmed by 4 bases and the J gene end by 8 bases; junction bases not matched to a gene: 6. Per germline, CDR1 SGHTA and CDR2 FQGTGA. This CDR3 is built from 14 residues. The CDR3 spells CASSSGQGASGYTF. Here the CDR3 DNA reads TGTGCCAGCAGCTCAGGACAGGGGGCAAGCGGCTACACCTTC.

As to this clone: In the same sample, other DNA sequences code for this CDR3. V is TRBV5-4 and J is TRBJ2-4; a weak D match, TRBD2 (6 bases). The ends were cut back, 0 bases at V and 0 bases at J, with 22 bases in the middle. The CDR3 extends over 20 amino acids. Germline V gene lookup returns CDR1 SGHNT and CDR2 YYREEE (reference sequence). CDR3 coding DNA: TGTGCCAGCAGCTTGGTTGCGGGACCCAGTGCGGGCCTAGCCAAAAACATTCAGTACTTC. Translating gives CASSLVAGPSAGLAKNIQYF.

The chain joins TRBV29-1 to TRBJ2-7; 11 bases are a match to TRBD1. The CDR3 has 14 amino acids. Germline V gene data show CDR1 as SQVTM and CDR2 as ANQGSEA. V was pared by 7 bases and J by 2 bases, with 7 bases of the junction left unmatched. The CDR3 DNA reads TGCAGCGGGGCCGGGACAGGGGGTACCTACGAGCAGTACTTC. Protein: CSGAGTGGTYEQYF.

The rearrangement links TRBV29-1 to TRBJ1-1; D gene uncertain. The CDR3 has 13 amino acids. Germline V gene data show CDR1 as SQVTM and CDR2 as ANQGSEA. The ends were cut back, 5 bases at V and 5 bases at J, with 15 bases in the middle. CDR3 bases: TGCAGCGTTTACTTGGTTGAGGGAACTGAAGCTTTCTTT. This sequence encodes CSVYLVEGTEAFF.

Points on this clone: One end of the junction varies from germline; a read error may be responsible. CDR3: CASSDDSGSF. For the CDR3, the DNA is TGTGCCAGCAGTGACGACAGCGGGAGCTTC. The chain links TRBV2 to TRBJ2-7, with 8 bases matching TRBD2. The CDR3 sequence is 10 residues long. Per germline, CDR1 SNHLY and CDR2 FYNNEI.

This chain joins TRBV29-1 and TRBJ1-1; tentatively, D is TRBD1 (5 bases). Germline loops: CDR1 SQVTM, CDR2 ANQGSEA. The CDR3 is 13 residues long. Trimming took 6 bases from V and 1 from J, leaving 12 bases between them. This CDR3 is CSVWRGGNTEAFF. For the CDR3, the DNA is TGCAGCGTGTGGCGGGGGGGGAACACTGAAGCTTTCTTT.

The rearrangement links TRBV6-1 to TRBJ1-5; 8 nucleotides match TRBD1. CDR1 and CDR2 from the germline V gene are MNHNS and SASEGT. The J segment lost 4 bases and the V segment lost 2 bases, leaving 13 bases of the junction unmatched. The CDR3 is 18 amino acids. The CDR3 region is CASSERAGGSLLNQPQHF. Here the CDR3 DNA reads TGTGCCAGCAGTGAAAGGGCAGGGGGCTCCCTCTTAAATCAGCCCCAGCATTTT.

This chain connects TRBV29-1 to TRBJ1-1, with 9 nucleotides matching TRBD1. The CDR3 covers 16 residues. The V gene's germline CDR1 is SQVTM and CDR2 ANQGSEA. J was trimmed by 6 bases and V by 6 bases; bases with no gene match: 17. CDR3 sequence: CSVTDSNRGLTPEAFF. The DNA for the CDR3 is TGCAGCGTCACCGATTCAAACAGGGGGCTTACCCCTGAAGCTTTCTTT.

In DNA, the CDR3 is TGTGCCAGCAGACCCGGACAGGGCGGGCCTTATGGCTACACCTTC. This gives the protein CASRPGQGGPYGYTF. This chain connects TRBV6-5 to TRBJ1-2; 8 bases are shared with TRBD1. Germline CDR1 and CDR2: MNHEY and SVGAGI. V was pared by 6 bases and J by 5 bases, with 11 bases of the junction left unmatched. The CDR3 is 15 amino acids.